The 21 T cell receptor beta chains below were found in one sample sequenced in a study of shared clonotypes between healthy human individuals. TCRdb's copy holds only in-frame clones and misses some; the assay was immunoSEQ multiplex PCR. The table includes 2.3 million or so clones, approximately 95% detected once. The sequenced sample consisted of naive CD4+ T cells from PBMCs. Subset reported: CD45RA+ positively selected. The receptors here all came from a man younger than 35 in good health. Some clones in this sample may be carry-over from other donors' samples.

The chain couples TRBV7-9 to TRBJ1-6; no firm D call. The V gene's germline CDR1 is SEHNR and CDR2 FQNEAQ (reference sequence). V was cut by 5 bases and J by 4 bases, with 9 bases left in between. The CDR3 totals 14 residues. The chain's CDR3 is CASSPDGYNSPLHF. In DNA, the CDR3 is TGTGCCAGCAGCCCGGACGGATATAATTCACCCCTCCACTTT.

J is TRBJ2-7 and V is TRBV5-1; no clear D gene. V dropped 0 bases and J dropped 12 bases, with 10 bases sitting between them. Germline lookup yields CDR1 SGHRS and CDR2 YFSETQ. The CDR3 has 11 residues. CDR3 in amino acids: CASSLDRRTYF. In DNA, the CDR3 is TGCGCCAGCAGCTTGGACCGGCGAACGTACTTC.

The chain recombines TRBV10-3 with TRBJ1-1, with D uncertain. The germline V gene encodes CDR1 ENHRY and CDR2 SYGVKD. Trimming cost V 8 bases and J 6 bases, with 22 bases left between them. This CDR3 is 15 amino acids long. DNA of the CDR3: TGTGCCATCCGATCCCCCCCAGGATCGGGGTCTGAAGCTTTCTTT. Protein sequence: CAIRSPPGSGSEAFF.

A word on this clone: Other DNA variants within this sample encode the same CDR3. This chain uses TRBV18 with TRBJ2-5; D not resolved. Germline assignment: CDR1 KGHSH and CDR2 LQKENI. V dropped 3 bases and J dropped 2 bases, with 4 bases sitting between them. The CDR3 is 12 residues long. The CDR3 DNA reads TGTGCCAGCTCACCTCTTCAAGAGACCCAGTACTTC. This encodes CASSPLQETQYF.

Concerning this clone: Other DNA sequences in this sample translate to the same CDR3. CDR3 coding DNA: TGCGCCAGCAGCCTCACAGGGGTTTCCAATCAGCCCCAGCATTTT. Amino acids: CASSLTGVSNQPQHF. The chain is built from TRBV5-1 and TRBJ1-5, with 7 bases aligning to TRBD1. J gave up 3 bases and V 4 bases, and 7 bases lay outside the gene matches. The germline V gene has CDR1 SGHRS and CDR2 YFSETQ. This CDR3 comprises 15 residues.

The chain is built from TRBV13 and TRBJ1-4; the D gene is possibly TRBD1 (6 bases). Trimming stripped 2 bases from V and 5 bases from J, with 15 bases between. CDR3 length: 16 amino acids. From germline, CDR1 is PRHDT and CDR2 FYEKMQ (reference sequence). The CDR3: CASSLSGGLSNEKLFF. In DNA form, the CDR3 reads TGTGCCAGCAGCTTAAGTGGGGGCCTGTCCAATGAAAAACTGTTTTTT.

V is TRBV18 and J is TRBJ1-2; TRBD1 might be the D (5 bases). Trimming removed 6 bases at V and 6 bases at J, with 23 bases between. This CDR3 is built from 16 residues. The germline V gene encodes CDR1 KGHSH and CDR2 LQKENI. The CDR3 nucleotides are TGTGCCAGCTCGCTATCGCAAGGAGGGACGTTTGATGGCTACACCTTC. It codes for CASSLSQGGTFDGYTF.

The chain combines TRBV6-1 with TRBJ1-1; the D gene is possibly TRBD1 (5 bases). The CDR3 runs 13 residues. Per the germline V gene, CDR1 is MNHNS and CDR2 is SASEGT. The V end was cut by 7 bases, the J end by 4 bases, with 13 bases between. This chain's CDR3 is CASNRQGITEAFF. CDR3 nucleotide sequence: TGTGCCAGCAACCGGCAGGGAATCACTGAAGCTTTCTTT.

This rearrangement joins TRBV11-2 to TRBJ1-1, with 7 nucleotides matching TRBD1. The germline V gene encodes CDR1 SGHAT and CDR2 FQNNGV. This CDR3 is 16 amino acids long. The V segment lost 4 bases and the J segment 4 bases; nucleotides outside the gene matches: 12. In nucleotides, the CDR3 is TGTGCCAGCAGCTCTCGCCCCCGACAGGGAAGCACTGAAGCTTTCTTT. It encodes CASSSRPRQGSTEAFF. Based on the CDR3 plus reference TRBV11-2 and TRBJ1-1, the full variable domain is EAGVAQSPRYKIIEKRQSVAFWCNPISGHATLYWYQQILGQGPKLLIQFQNNGVVDDSQLPKDRFSAERLKGVDSTLKIQPAKLEDSAVYLCASSSRPRQGSTEAFFGQGTRLTVV.

This rearrangement joins TRBV10-3 to TRBJ2-1; D is undetermined. Germline V gives CDR1 ENHRY, CDR2 SYGVKD. With 2 bases removed from V and 15 bases from J, the gap between germline ends came to 17 bases. CDR3 length: 13 amino acids. CDR3 in amino acids: CAISEDPAAPGFF. CDR3 nucleotide sequence: TGTGCCATCAGTGAGGACCCGGCGGCTCCGGGGTTCTTC.

The chain employs TRBV10-3 and TRBJ1-1; 7 bases are shared with TRBD1. V lost 4 bases, J lost 1 base, and 3 bases stayed unmatched. This CDR3 has 14 residues. Per germline, CDR1 ENHRY and CDR2 SYGVKD. CDR3 loop: CAISAQGQNTEAFF. CDR3 DNA: TGTGCCATCAGTGCACAGGGGCAGAACACTGAAGCTTTCTTT.

This chain connects TRBV6-5 to TRBJ2-3, with D uncertain. The CDR3 length is 16 residues. Germline V lookup: CDR1 MNHEY, CDR2 SVGAGI. With 0 bases removed from V and 1 base from J, the gap between germline ends came to 11 bases. CDR3 residues: CASSYSISRGTDTQYF. In nucleotides, the CDR3 is TGTGCCAGCAGTTACTCGATATCCCGGGGCACAGATACGCAGTATTTT.

The genes are TRBV5-1 and TRBJ2-3; no definite D call. CDR1 and CDR2 from the germline V gene are SGHRS and YFSETQ. The CDR3 loop spans 11 amino acids. Deletions cut 5 bases from V and 9 bases from J, with 10 bases between. The DNA for the CDR3 is TGCGCCAGCAGAGGGTCTGACACGCAGTATTTT. Translated: CASRGSDTQYF.

The rearrangement joins TRBV6-5 to TRBJ2-2; D may match TRBD1 or TRBD2 (5 bases each). Germline V CDR1 and CDR2: MNHEY, SVGAGI. V was shortened by 2 bases and J by 5 bases, with 15 bases between the two germline ends. The CDR3 runs to 16 residues. The chain's CDR3 is CASSYRDPGTTGELFF. CDR3 nucleotides: TGTGCCAGCAGTTACCGCGACCCGGGGACGACCGGGGAGCTGTTTTTT.

The CDR3 reads CASSYTGSGKGEQYF. CDR3 nucleotides: TGTGCCAGCAGTTACACCGGCTCGGGTAAGGGCGAGCAGTACTTC. The rearrangement uses TRBV6-5 and TRBJ2-7; no reliable D call. Germline CDR1 MNHEY, CDR2 SVGAGI. The V end lost 2 bases, the J end lost 6 bases, and 17 bases lay between the germline ends. The CDR3 is 15 residues long.

The chain employs TRBV7-9 and TRBJ2-2; TRBD1 matches at 7 bases. V shed 5 bases and J 4 bases; nucleotides not matched to a gene: 10. There are 16 residues in the CDR3. The germline CDR1 and CDR2 sequences are SEHNR and FQNEAQ (reference sequence). In DNA form, the CDR3 reads TGTGCCAGCAGCCTACACCGGGACAGCCTCACCGGGGAGCTGTTTTTT. It yields the protein CASSLHRDSLTGELFF.

For this clone: This specimen includes other DNA sequences encoding the same CDR3. This chain links TRBV7-9 with TRBJ2-2; 7 positions match TRBD1. V shed 4 bases, J shed 5 bases, and the junction held 1 base outside the gene matches. Germline V gene sequence: CDR1 SEHNR, CDR2 FQNEAQ (reference sequence). The CDR3 runs to 13 residues. CDR3 in DNA: TGTGCCAGCAGCTCACAGGGGACCGGGGAGCTGTTTTTT. This encodes CASSSQGTGELFF.

V usage is TRBV7-8 and J usage is TRBJ1-5, with D possibly TRBD1 on 6 matching bases. This CDR3 has 16 residues. V lost 1 base, J lost 4 bases, and 14 bases lay in between. The germline V gene has CDR1 SGHVS and CDR2 FQNEAQ. The CDR3 nucleotides are TGTGCCAGCAGCTTAGTTTGGGGGGGCAGGAATCAGCCCCAGCATTTT. Protein: CASSLVWGGRNQPQHF.

This clone was seen only once. V usage is TRBV7-9 and J usage is TRBJ2-3, with D uncertain. Trimming shortened V by 3 bases and J by 0 bases, and 7 bases separated the two germline ends. This CDR3 is 14 amino acids long. In germline, CDR1 is SEHNR, CDR2 FQNEAQ (reference sequence). CDR3 amino acids: CASSFPRSTDTQYF. The CDR3 DNA sequence: TGTGCCAGCAGCTTTCCTAGGAGCACAGATACGCAGTATTTT. The whole variable domain, remainder taken from reference TRBV7-9 and TRBJ2-3, is DTGVSQNPRHKITKRGQNVTFRCDPISEHNRLYWYRQTLGQGPEFLTYFQNEAQLEKSRLLSDRFSAERPKGSFSTLEIQRTEQGDSAMYLCASSFPRSTDTQYFGPGTRLTVL.

The chain uses TRBV5-1 and TRBJ2-2, with 14 positions matching TRBD2. The CDR3 loop spans 16 amino acids. Germline V CDR1 and CDR2: SGHRS, YFSETQ. The trim removed 4 bases at V and 5 bases at J, leaving 4 bases unmatched. As DNA, the CDR3 is TGCGCCAGCAGCCTCAGGACTAGCGGGAGGACCGGGGAGCTGTTTTTT. The encoded protein is CASSLRTSGRTGELFF.

The chain couples TRBV5-4 to TRBJ2-3, with 10 bases identical to TRBD2. V trimming: 1 base; J trimming: 5 bases; junction bases outside the gene matches: 7. Germline V gene lookup returns CDR1 SGHNT and CDR2 YYREEE (reference sequence). This CDR3 comprises 16 residues. CDR3 in DNA: TGTGCCAGCAGCTTGCAAGCGGGAGGGCCAGGAGATACGCAGTATTTT. Translated, it gives CASSLQAGGPGDTQYF.